Listed here are 15 T cell receptor beta chains from one sample, sequenced in a study of blood T cell repertoires in COVID-19 (TCRdb year 2020). Library creation used the immunoSEQ multiplex PCR assay. TCRdb obtained this table from immuneACCESS and retained in-frame rearrangements with V and J assigned. These tables miss some clones; where compared with another copy, unresolved V genes account for less than half of the shortfall, and the remainder is unexplained. The sample table contains 150,000 to 200,000 clones; only one count was recorded for around 80% of them. The ten largest account for over 4% of the sample. Sequencing input: PBMCs or T cells enriched from blood (not recorded which). The receptors stem from a man between 65 and 79 years old who had been exposed to COVID-19.

This chain joins TRBV28 and TRBJ1-3; 9 nucleotides agree with TRBD1. The CDR3 consists of 16 residues. The V gene end was trimmed by 3 bases and the J gene end by 2 bases; junction bases not matched to a gene: 5. Germline V gives CDR1 MDHEN, CDR2 SYDVKM. CDR3 loop: CASSLIQGAAGNTIYF. The CDR3 DNA follows: TGTGCCAGCAGTTTGATACAGGGGGCTGCTGGAAACACCATATATTTT. Full variable domain (outside the CDR3, taken from reference TRBV28 and TRBJ1-3): DVKVTQSSRYLVKRTGEKVFLECVQDMDHENMFWYRQDPGLGLRLIYFSYDVKMKEKGDIPEGYSVSREKKERFSLILESASTNQTSMYLCASSLIQGAAGNTIYFGEGSWLTVV.

The V and J genes are TRBV5-4 and TRBJ1-2; the D gene is possibly TRBD1 (6 bases). Germline V gene sequence: CDR1 SGHNT, CDR2 YYREEE (reference sequence). The CDR3 sequence is 15 residues long. The germline V and J ends were trimmed by 4 bases and 1 base, with 14 bases remaining between them. The CDR3 loop reads CASSPSGTFNYGYTF. The CDR3 DNA sequence: TGTGCCAGCAGCCCCAGTGGGACATTTAACTATGGCTACACCTTC. Full variable domain (missing parts from reference TRBV5-4 and TRBJ1-2): ETGVTQSPTHLIKTRGQQVTLRCSSQSGHNTVSWYQQALGQGPQFIFQYYREEENGRGNFPPRFSGLQFPNYSSELNVNALELDDSALYLCASSPSGTFNYGYTFGSGTRLTVV.

The chain carries TRBV4-2 and TRBJ2-1, with D perhaps matching TRBD2 (6 bases). V lost 0 bases and J 0 bases, leaving 6 bases between the germline ends. Germline V gene data show CDR1 as LGHNA and CDR2 as YNFKEQ. This CDR3 is built from 15 residues. The CDR3 sequence: CASSQELASYNEQFF. CDR3 DNA: TGTGCCAGCAGCCAAGAACTAGCCTCCTACAATGAGCAGTTCTTC.

The chain is built from TRBV10-3 and TRBJ1-4; 8 bases align to TRBD1. The CDR3 contains 13 residues. The J segment lost 6 bases and the V segment lost 10 bases, leaving 7 bases of the junction unmatched. Germline V gene lookup returns CDR1 ENHRY and CDR2 SYGVKD. CDR3 in amino acids: CATSGGRDEKLFF. Written as DNA, the CDR3 is TGTGCCACCTCAGGGGGCCGTGATGAAAAACTGTTTTTT.

This clone was seen only a few times. The chain combines TRBV7-2 with TRBJ1-1, with 7 bases aligning to TRBD1. The CDR3 consists of 14 residues. Germline CDR1 and CDR2: SGHTA and FQGNSA. The junction had 6 bases not matched to a gene; V was cut back by 6 bases and J by 2 bases. The chain's CDR3 is CASRQGTANTEAFF. In DNA form, the CDR3 reads TGTGCCAGCAGACAGGGGACAGCCAACACTGAAGCTTTCTTT.

V gene TRBV7-9 combines with J gene TRBJ2-3; 8 bases map to TRBD1. In germline, CDR1 is SEHNR, CDR2 FQNEAQ (reference sequence). CDR3 size: 16 residues. V lost 7 bases to trimming and J lost 5 bases; unmatched junction nucleotides: 14. Here the CDR3 reads CASNSDRGYFGDTQYF. Written as DNA, the CDR3 is TGTGCCAGCAATTCAGACAGGGGCTACTTCGGAGATACGCAGTATTTT.

The rearrangement links TRBV19 to TRBJ1-1, with 9 positions matching TRBD1. Germline CDR1 reads LNHDA; CDR2 reads SQIVND (reference sequence). V dropped 2 bases and J dropped 0; count of bases not matched to a gene: 7. The CDR3 length is 17 residues. This CDR3 is CASSIPDRGLLNTEAFF. CDR3 DNA sequence: TGTGCCAGTAGTATACCGGACAGGGGCCTTCTGAACACTGAAGCTTTCTTT.

As DNA, the CDR3 is TGTGCCAGCAGTTACGGTGGGGCAAGTGGAAACACCATATATTTT. Its protein is CASSYGGASGNTIYF. The J gene is TRBJ1-3, the V gene TRBV6-5; possible D gene TRBD1, 5 bases. With 2 bases removed from V and 3 bases from J, the gap between germline ends came to 11 bases. Germline V CDR1 and CDR2: MNHEY, SVGAGI. The CDR3 spans 15 residues.

The chain carries TRBV5-1 and TRBJ1-6; no clear D. This CDR3 region has 16 residues. The V gene's germline CDR1 is SGHRS and CDR2 YFSETQ. Trimming took off 1 base at V and 0 bases at J, with 8 bases between the two ends. In DNA form, the CDR3 reads TGCGCCAGCAGCTTGAGTGGGAGCTCCTATAATTCACCCCTCCACTTT. This gives the protein CASSLSGSSYNSPLHF.

The chain carries TRBV5-1 and TRBJ1-1; D is uncertain. The V gene lost 3 bases and the J gene lost 1 base, with 10 bases spanning the gap. The CDR3 extends over 14 amino acids. The germline gives CDR1 SGHRS, CDR2 YFSETQ. In DNA, the CDR3 is TGCGCCAGCAGCTCCAGTGGTGGGAACACTGAAGCTTTCTTT. Translation gives CASSSSGGNTEAFF.

The chain is built from TRBV7-9 and TRBJ1-2; D not resolved. Germline values: CDR1 SEHNR, CDR2 FQNEAQ (reference sequence). Trimming pared 4 bases from V and 0 bases from J, leaving 9 bases between. The CDR3 has 14 residues. The CDR3 sequence: CASSYGGSNYGYTF. Written as DNA, the CDR3 is TGTGCCAGCAGCTATGGAGGTTCTAACTATGGCTACACCTTC.

This clone appeared a single time. This chain connects TRBV28 to TRBJ1-4, with D possibly matching TRBD1 (6 bases). CDR1 and CDR2 (germline): MDHEN, SYDVKM. Between the trimmed V and J ends, which lost 8 bases and 2 bases, there was a span of 12 bases. The CDR3 totals 14 residues. CDR3 region: CASSPRGTNEKLFF. DNA of the CDR3: TGTGCCAGCTCTCCAAGGGGGACTAATGAAAAACTGTTTTTT.

This chain joins TRBV6-5 and TRBJ1-2, with D possibly TRBD1 on 6 matching bases. This CDR3 region has 14 residues. The germline V and J ends were trimmed by 4 bases and 4 bases, with 13 bases remaining between them. The germline gives CDR1 MNHEY, CDR2 SVGAGI. CDR3 bases: TGTGCCAGCAGTTTACGGACAGCGAGCTATGGCTACACCTTC. Protein product: CASSLRTASYGYTF.

This rearrangement joins TRBV7-9 to TRBJ1-2; D uncertain. Looked up from germline, CDR1 is SEHNR and CDR2 is FQNEAQ (reference sequence). The V end was cut by 1 base, the J end by 5 bases, with 11 bases between. The CDR3 consists of 14 residues. The CDR3, as DNA: TGTGCCAGCAGCTTAGGGCAGGCCCGATATGGCTACACCTTC. Translating it yields CASSLGQARYGYTF.

This chain uses TRBV12-3 or TRBV12-4 with TRBJ2-1; 8 nucleotides line up with TRBD2. The CDR3 sequence is 13 residues long. Losses at the gene ends were 5 bases for V and 3 bases for J; bases not matched to a gene: 0. As DNA, the CDR3 is TGTGCCAGCAGTAGCGGGGGCTACAATGAGCAGTTCTTC. It translates to CASSSGGYNEQFF.